This TCR beta chain is drawn from a study of cytomegalovirus exposure and HLA in healthy donors. The donors gave bone marrow, and they were healthy. This CDR3 spans 15 amino acids. Germline loops: CDR1 GTSNPN, CDR2 SVGIG (reference sequence). V lost 1 base and J lost 6; bases outside the gene matches: 7. Overall study findings and caveats: The classifier was said to identify cytomegalovirus status with high specificity and sensitivity.

PCR used 60 Vbeta primers and 13 Jbeta primers. Clones were read by immunoSEQ multiplex PCR, and TCRdb kept only the in-frame ones, dropping some. The repertoire includes roughly 100,000 clones, 60% to 85% of them detected once, and 5.2% sits in the top ten. A remark on this clone: Its specificity is unknown.

This chain joins TRBV30 and TRBJ1-5, with 9 bases lining up with TRBD1. Material for sequencing was PBMCs. This TCR was sampled from a female donor in good health and CMV-seropositive. The DNA of the CDR3 is TGTGCCTGGAGTGGGGGACAGGGAGAGGGTCAGCCCCAGCATTTT. Protein sequence: CAWSGGQGEGQPQHF.